This T cell receptor (beta chain) is drawn from a study of blood T cell repertoires in COVID-19. Libraries were prepared by immunoSEQ multiplex PCR; TCRdb keeps only in-frame clonotypes and omits some of them. The data contain a few hundred thousand clones, about 86% of them singletons. This receptor was obtained from a woman in her fifties or sixties who had recovered from COVID-19. The sequencing sample was made of PBMCs or T cells enriched from blood (not recorded which).

The CDR3 coding sequence is TGTGCCAGCAGCCCCGGGACTAGCGGGGGTTCGTCTGGGGCCAACGTCCTGACTTTC. It specifies CASSPGTSGGSSGANVLTF. The chain employs TRBV5-4 and TRBJ2-6; 14 nucleotides agree with TRBD2. Looked up from germline, CDR1 is SGHNT and CDR2 is YYREEE (reference sequence). V was clipped by 4 bases and J by 1 base; unmatched bases: 7. There are 19 residues in the CDR3.